This T cell receptor (beta chain) appears in the sequencing data of a study of blood T cell repertoires in COVID-19. About the study: Spain, Italy and the United States supplied samples that represented acute and convalescent COVID-19.

In the original analysis: The authors estimated nucleated cell counts from reference gene primer amplification. Some clones are missing from TCRdb's copy, which holds only in-frame ones; the method was immunoSEQ multiplex PCR. V and J calls and clone size come straight from that table; D and trimming were deduced from the DNA. This sample yields about 250,000 clones, of which about nine tenths are seen a single time; around 6.5% belongs to the top ten. This CDR3 is built from 15 residues. Trimming took 4 bases from V and 3 from J, leaving 13 bases between them. Per the germline V gene, CDR1 is KGHSH and CDR2 is LQKENI.

This receptor was obtained from a young woman with COVID-19, enrolled during active disease. Sequenced input: peripheral blood. The rearrangement uses TRBV18 and TRBJ1-3; no clear D. The CDR3 loop is CASSLPGGLGNTIYF. The CDR3 DNA sequence: TGTGCCAGCTCACTCCCGGGAGGCCTTGGAAACACCATATATTTT.